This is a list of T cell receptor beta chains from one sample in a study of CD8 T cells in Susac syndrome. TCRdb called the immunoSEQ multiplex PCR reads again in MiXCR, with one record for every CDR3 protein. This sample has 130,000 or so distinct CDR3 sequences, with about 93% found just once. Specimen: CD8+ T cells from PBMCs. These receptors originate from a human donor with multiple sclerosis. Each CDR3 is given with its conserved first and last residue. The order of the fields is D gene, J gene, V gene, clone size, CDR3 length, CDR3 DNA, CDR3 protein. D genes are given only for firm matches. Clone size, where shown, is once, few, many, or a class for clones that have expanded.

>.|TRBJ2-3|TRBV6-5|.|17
TGTGCCAGCAGTTCCCTACGTGGGCCGACTAGCACAGATACGCAGTATTTT
CASSSLRGPTSTDTQYF
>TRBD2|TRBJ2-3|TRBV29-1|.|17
TGCAGCGTTAGACTGACTAGCGGGAGCGAAAGCACAGATACGCAGTATTTT
CSVRLTSGSESTDTQYF
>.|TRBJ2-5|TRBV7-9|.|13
TGTGCCAGCATCTTAGGGGGGCGAGAGACCCAGTACTTC
CASILGGRETQYF
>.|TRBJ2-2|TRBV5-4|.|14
TGTGCCAGCAGCTTGGATGTGATCACCGGGGAGCTGTTTTTT
CASSLDVITGELFF
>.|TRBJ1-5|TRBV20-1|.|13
TGCAGTGCTAGAGCGACCCTCGGTCAGCCCCAGCATTTT
CSARATLGQPQHF
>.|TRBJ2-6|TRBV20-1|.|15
TGCAGTGCTATGACCGGGTACTCTGGGGCCAACGTCCTGACTTTC
CSAMTGYSGANVLTF
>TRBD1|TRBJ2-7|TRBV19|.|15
TGTGCCAGTAGTATCTCGACAGGGAAGGGGAACGAGCAGTACTTC
CASSISTGKGNEQYF
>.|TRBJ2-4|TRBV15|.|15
TGTGCCACCAGCCCAGTATGGGGAGCCAAAAACATTCAGTACTTC
CATSPVWGAKNIQYF
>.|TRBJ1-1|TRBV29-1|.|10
TGCAGCGTTGTTGAAGTGGACGCTTTCTTT
CSVVEVDAFF
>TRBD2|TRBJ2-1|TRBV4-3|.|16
TGCGCCAGCAGCCAAGAGACTAGCGGGGTAAAGAATGAGCAGTTCTTC
CASSQETSGVKNEQFF
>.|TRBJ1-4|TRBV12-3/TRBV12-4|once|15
TGTGCCAGCAGTAAGACACGCGCAACTAATGAAAAACTGTTTTTT
CASSKTRATNEKLFF
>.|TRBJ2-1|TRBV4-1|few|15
TGCGCCAGCAGCCAAGAACTAGTTTTCTACAATGAGCAGTTCTTC
CASSQELVFYNEQFF
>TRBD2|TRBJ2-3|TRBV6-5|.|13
TGTGCCACCCTAGCGGGACCCACAGATACGCAGTATTTT
CATLAGPTDTQYF
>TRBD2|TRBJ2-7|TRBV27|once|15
TGTGCCAGCAGGTCAGGTCTAGCGGGCTCCTACGAGCAGTACTTC
CASRSGLAGSYEQYF
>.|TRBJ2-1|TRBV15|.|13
TGTGCCACCAGCCTACTAGCTCCGGATGAGCAGTTCTTC
CATSLLAPDEQFF
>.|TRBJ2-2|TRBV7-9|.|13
TGTGCCAGCATGGACAGTAACACCGGGGAGCTGTTTTTT
CASMDSNTGELFF
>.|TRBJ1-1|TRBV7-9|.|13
TGTGCCAGCAGCCCGGACGCCCGTTGGGAAGCTTTCTTT
CASSPDARWEAFF
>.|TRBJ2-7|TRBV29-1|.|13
TGCAGCGTTGAAGATCTAGGGACCTACGAGCAGTACTTC
CSVEDLGTYEQYF
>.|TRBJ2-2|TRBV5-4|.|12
TGTGCCAGCAGCTTGGAGGCCGGGGAGCTGTTTTTT
CASSLEAGELFF
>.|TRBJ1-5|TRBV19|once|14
TGTGCCAGTAGTCCCCGGGACACGAATCAGCCCCAGCATTTT
CASSPRDTNQPQHF
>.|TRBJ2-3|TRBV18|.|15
TGTGCCAGCTCCCCGTCACCACCTAGCACAGATACGCAGTATTTT
CASSPSPPSTDTQYF
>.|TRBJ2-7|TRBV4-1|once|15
TGCGCCAGCAGACCGGGCCATAAACTGGGATACGAGCAGTACTTC
CASRPGHKLGYEQYF
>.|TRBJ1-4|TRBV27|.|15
TGTGCCAGCAGTTTATCGTTAGCAACTAATGAAAAACTGTTTTTT
CASSLSLATNEKLFF
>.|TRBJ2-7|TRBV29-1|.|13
TGCAGCGTTGATGGGGATGATTCCTACGAGCAGTACTTC
CSVDGDDSYEQYF
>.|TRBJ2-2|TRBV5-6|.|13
TGTGCCAGCAGCTTGGGGGACACCGGGGAGCTGTTTTTT
CASSLGDTGELFF
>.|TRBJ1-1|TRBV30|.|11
TGTGCCTGGACTATTCAGCCAGAAGCTTTCTTT
CAWTIQPEAFF
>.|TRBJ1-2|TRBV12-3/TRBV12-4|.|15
TGTGCCAGCAGTCCCTCACAAAGCTTGGACTATGGCTACACCTTC
CASSPSQSLDYGYTF
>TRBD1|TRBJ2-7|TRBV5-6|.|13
TGTGCCAGCAGCTCGGGACAGTTCTACGAGCAGTACTTC
CASSSGQFYEQYF
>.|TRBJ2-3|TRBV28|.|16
TGTGCCAGCAGTTTCCCCACAGCGGAGAGCACAGATACGCAGTATTTT
CASSFPTAESTDTQYF
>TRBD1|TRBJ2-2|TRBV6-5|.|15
TGTGCCAGCAGTTACGGGACAGGGGACACCGGGGAGCTGTTTTTT
CASSYGTGDTGELFF
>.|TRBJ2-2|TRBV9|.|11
TGTGCCAGCAGCGTATCCGGGGAGCTGTTTTTT
CASSVSGELFF